These T cell receptor beta chains were read from a single sample in a study of OX40 agonist ivuxolimab in advanced cancers. Generated by immunoSEQ multiplex PCR, the TCRdb table keeps only in-frame clones and is missing some. The sample yields roughly 110,000 clones, 90% seen once. The starting material was CD4+ or CD8+ T cells sorted from blood, obtained in a trial of the OX40 agonist ivuxolimab. These receptors came from an adult with an advanced solid tumor such as melanoma, head and neck, liver or kidney cancer. Both conserved end residues are part of each CDR3. D genes are given only for firm matches. Some rows have no size entry. The others give once, few or many, or a class for an expanded clone.

V: TRBV19; size: once; D: TRBD1; J: TRBJ2-3; CDR3: CASSTRQGISLDTQYF; DNA: TGTGCCAGTAGTACCCGACAGGGAATCAGTTTAGATACGCAGTATTTT
V: TRBV28; size: .; D: .; J: TRBJ1-2; CDR3: CATRYGVYGYTF; DNA: TGTGCCACTAGATACGGGGTCTATGGCTACACCTTC
V: TRBV5-4; size: .; D: .; J: TRBJ2-5; CDR3: CASSSLGGGETQYF; DNA: TGTGCCAGCAGCTCCCTGGGAGGGGGAGAGACCCAGTACTTC
V: TRBV18; size: .; D: TRBD1; J: TRBJ1-5; CDR3: CASSPGTGGNQPQHF; DNA: TGTGCCAGCTCACCCGGGACAGGGGGCAATCAGCCCCAGCATTTT
V: TRBV5-1; size: .; D: TRBD1; J: TRBJ1-4; CDR3: CASSSGTGDEKLFF; DNA: TGCGCCAGCAGCTCCGGGACAGGGGACGAAAAACTGTTTTTT
V: TRBV9; size: .; D: .; J: TRBJ2-5; CDR3: CASSGTAQETQYF; DNA: TGTGCCAGCAGCGGGACCGCGCAAGAGACCCAGTACTTC
V: TRBV11-2; size: .; D: .; J: TRBJ1-2; CDR3: CASSLEWELGGYTF; DNA: TGTGCCAGCAGCTTAGAGTGGGAGCTCGGTGGCTACACCTTC
V: TRBV27; size: .; D: .; J: TRBJ1-1; CDR3: CASSPGHLNTEAFF; DNA: TGTGCCAGCAGTCCGGGACACCTGAACACTGAAGCTTTCTTT
V: TRBV28; size: .; D: .; J: TRBJ1-5; CDR3: CASRVSNQPQHF; DNA: TGTGCCAGTCGGGTTAGCAATCAGCCCCAGCATTTT
V: TRBV5-1; size: .; D: .; J: TRBJ2-2; CDR3: CASSSWENTGELFF; DNA: TGCGCCAGCAGCTCGTGGGAAAACACCGGGGAGCTGTTTTTT
V: TRBV11-2; size: .; D: .; J: TRBJ2-3; CDR3: CASSLGDTQYF; DNA: TGTGCCAGCAGCTTAGGTGATACGCAGTATTTT
V: TRBV4-3; size: .; D: .; J: TRBJ2-1; CDR3: CASSQDQGGGHNEQFF; DNA: TGCGCCAGCAGCCAAGATCAGGGGGGGGGACACAATGAGCAGTTCTTC
V: TRBV28; size: .; D: TRBD1; J: TRBJ2-1; CDR3: CASRGQRNEQFF; DNA: TGTGCCAGCAGGGGACAGAGGAATGAGCAGTTCTTC
V: TRBV5-5; size: few; D: .; J: TRBJ1-2; CDR3: CASTPQVSANYGYTF; DNA: TGTGCCAGCACCCCCCAGGTTAGCGCTAACTATGGCTACACCTTC
V: TRBV29-1; size: .; D: TRBD1; J: TRBJ2-1; CDR3: CSVVPDRGRYNEQFF; DNA: TGCAGCGTTGTCCCCGACAGGGGTCGTTACAATGAGCAGTTCTTC
V: TRBV15; size: once; D: .; J: TRBJ1-2; CDR3: CATSAQQGRPYGYTF; DNA: TGTGCCACCAGCGCCCAACAGGGACGGCCCTATGGCTACACCTTC
V: TRBV30; size: .; D: .; J: TRBJ1-2; CDR3: CAWTPQTSSVGYTF; DNA: TGTGCCTGGACCCCCCAGACCAGTTCGGTTGGCTACACCTTC
V: TRBV6-1; size: .; D: .; J: TRBJ1-2; CDR3: CASSEAPGANYGYTF; DNA: TGTGCCAGCAGTGAAGCACCAGGGGCTAACTATGGCTACACCTTC
V: TRBV19; size: once; D: .; J: TRBJ2-2; CDR3: CASSTTGQNTGELFF; DNA: TGTGCCAGTAGTACCACCGGACAGAACACCGGGGAGCTGTTTTTT
V: TRBV29-1; size: once; D: TRBD1; J: TRBJ2-2; CDR3: CSVRIWDRSGTGELFF; DNA: TGCAGCGTTCGAATATGGGACAGGTCGGGGACCGGGGAGCTGTTTTTT
V: TRBV2; size: .; D: .; J: TRBJ1-1; CDR3: CASSEALSGYEAFF; DNA: TGTGCCAGCAGTGAAGCGCTTAGTGGTTATGAAGCTTTCTTT
V: TRBV7-2; size: .; D: .; J: TRBJ1-3; CDR3: CASSMTGTYGNTIYF; DNA: TGTGCCAGCAGCATGACCGGGACATACGGAAACACCATATATTTT
V: TRBV7-2; size: .; D: TRBD1; J: TRBJ2-2; CDR3: CASSLGQGAAGELFF; DNA: TGTGCCAGCAGCTTAGGTCAGGGGGCAGCCGGGGAGCTGTTTTTT
V: TRBV9; size: .; D: .; J: TRBJ2-4; CDR3: CASSVGGLAKNIQYF; DNA: TGTGCCAGCAGCGTAGGAGGGTTAGCCAAAAACATTCAGTACTTC
V: TRBV28; size: few; D: .; J: TRBJ2-6; CDR3: CASKGGSSGANVLTF; DNA: TGTGCCAGCAAAGGAGGGAGCTCTGGGGCCAACGTCCTGACTTTC
V: TRBV19; size: .; D: .; J: TRBJ1-3; CDR3: CASSIGVFDIYF; DNA: TGTGCCAGTAGTATTGGGGTATTTGACATATATTTT
V: TRBV30; size: .; D: TRBD1; J: TRBJ1-1; CDR3: CAWRKTGFNTEAFF; DNA: TGTGCCTGGAGGAAGACAGGGTTTAACACTGAAGCTTTCTTT
V: TRBV6-1; size: .; D: .; J: TRBJ1-2; CDR3: CASSYSLSNYGYTF; DNA: TGTGCCAGCAGCTACAGTCTTTCTAACTATGGCTACACCTTC
V: TRBV29-1; size: .; D: .; J: TRBJ2-3; CDR3: CSVGGVADTQYF; DNA: TGCAGCGTTGGGGGGGTTGCAGATACGCAGTATTTT
V: TRBV14; size: .; D: TRBD1; J: TRBJ2-7; CDR3: CASSWTGIFEQYF; DNA: TGTGCCAGCAGCTGGACAGGGATTTTCGAGCAGTACTTC
V: TRBV14; size: .; D: .; J: TRBJ2-2; CDR3: CASSPTLGGTGELFF; DNA: TGTGCCAGCAGCCCGACCCTCGGAGGCACCGGGGAGCTGTTTTTT